The entry that follows covers one T cell receptor (beta chain) sequence. The junction shows a germline mismatch at one end, possibly a read error. Assay: immunoSEQ multiplex PCR; the TCRdb copy retains only in-frame clones and omits some. The data show under 150,000 clones, with 80% to 85% seen just once and around 5.5% held by the top ten. From germline, CDR1 is SGHRS and CDR2 YFSETQ. The CDR3 extends over 14 amino acids. These data originate in a study of blood T cell repertoires in COVID-19. The TCR was taken from a man aged 40-55 years with acute COVID-19. The genes are TRBV5-1 and TRBJ1-2; 8 bases are a match to TRBD1. The source material was PBMCs or T cells enriched from blood (not recorded which). The CDR3 coding sequence is TGCGCCGGCAGGGTGGACAGGGAGGAATATGGCTACACCTTC. This encodes CAGRVDREEYGYTF. The full variable domain, rest sourced from reference TRBV5-1 and TRBJ1-2, is KAGVTQTPRYLIKTRGQQVTLSCSPISGHRSVSWYQQTPGQGLQFLFEYFSETQRNKGNFPGRFSGRQFSNSRSEMNVSTLELGDSALYLCAGRVDREEYGYTFGSGTRLTVV.